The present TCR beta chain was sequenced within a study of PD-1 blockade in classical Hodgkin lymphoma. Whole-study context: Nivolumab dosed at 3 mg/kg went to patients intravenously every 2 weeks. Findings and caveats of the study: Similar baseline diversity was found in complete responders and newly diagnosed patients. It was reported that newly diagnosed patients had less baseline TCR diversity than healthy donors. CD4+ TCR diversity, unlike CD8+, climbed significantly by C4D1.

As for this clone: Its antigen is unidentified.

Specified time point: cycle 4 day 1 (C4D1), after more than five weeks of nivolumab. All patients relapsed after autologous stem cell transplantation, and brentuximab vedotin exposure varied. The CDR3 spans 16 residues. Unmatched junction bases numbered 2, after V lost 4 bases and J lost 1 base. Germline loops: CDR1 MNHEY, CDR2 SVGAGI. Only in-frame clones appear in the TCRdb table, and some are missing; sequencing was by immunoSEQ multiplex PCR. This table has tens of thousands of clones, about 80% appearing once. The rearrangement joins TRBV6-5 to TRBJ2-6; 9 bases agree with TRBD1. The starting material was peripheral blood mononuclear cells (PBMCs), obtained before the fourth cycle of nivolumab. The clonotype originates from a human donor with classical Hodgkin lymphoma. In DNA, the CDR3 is TGTGCCAGCAGTTTACAGGGGGCGTCTGGGGCCAACGTCCTGACTTTC. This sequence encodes CASSLQGASGANVLTF.